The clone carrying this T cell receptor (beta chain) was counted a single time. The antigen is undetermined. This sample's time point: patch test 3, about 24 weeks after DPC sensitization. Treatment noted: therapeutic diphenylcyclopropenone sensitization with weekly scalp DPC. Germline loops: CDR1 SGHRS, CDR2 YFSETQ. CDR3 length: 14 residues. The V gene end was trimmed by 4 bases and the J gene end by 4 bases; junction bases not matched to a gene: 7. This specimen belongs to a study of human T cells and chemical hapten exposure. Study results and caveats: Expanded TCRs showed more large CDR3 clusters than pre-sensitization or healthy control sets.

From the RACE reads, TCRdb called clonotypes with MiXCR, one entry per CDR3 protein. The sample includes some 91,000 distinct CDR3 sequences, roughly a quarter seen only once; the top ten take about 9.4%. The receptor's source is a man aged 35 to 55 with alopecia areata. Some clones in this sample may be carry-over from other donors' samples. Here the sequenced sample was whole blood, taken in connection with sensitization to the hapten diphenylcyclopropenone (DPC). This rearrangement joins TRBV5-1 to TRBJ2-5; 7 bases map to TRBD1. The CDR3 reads CASSVGTGVETQYF. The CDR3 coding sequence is TGCGCCAGCAGCGTCGGAACAGGGGTAGAGACCCAGTACTTC.